Below are 28 T cell receptor beta chains sequenced from a single sample in a study of PD-L1 blockade in urothelial cancer. Generated by immunoSEQ multiplex PCR, the TCRdb table keeps only in-frame clones and is missing some. This table has tens of thousands of clones, over 75% appearing once. The sample was PBMCs, taken around atezolizumab (anti-PD-L1) treatment. Source of these receptors: a man between 65 and 85 years old with urothelial cancer.

The chain links TRBV19 to TRBJ1-5; 7 positions agree with TRBD1. This CDR3 comprises 17 residues. V lost 6 bases to trimming and J lost 0 bases; unmatched junction nucleotides: 11. The germline V gene encodes CDR1 LNHDA and CDR2 SQIVND (reference sequence). The CDR3 here is CASSRTGNFYSNQPQHF. The CDR3 DNA follows: TGTGCCAGTAGCCGGACAGGAAACTTCTATAGCAATCAGCCCCAGCATTTT.

The chain couples TRBV5-1 to TRBJ1-2; D may be TRBD1 (5 bases). This CDR3 has 14 amino acids. V lost 4 bases, J lost 8 bases, and 18 bases lay in between. Germline CDR1 and CDR2: SGHRS and YFSETQ. CDR3 DNA sequence: TGCGCCAGCAGCCCCGAGGCGGGACTTGGGGGCTACACCTTC. Translated, it gives CASSPEAGLGGYTF.

The V call is TRBV11-3, the J call TRBJ2-1; 8 bases agree with TRBD1. Germline V gene sequence: CDR1 SGHNT, CDR2 YENEEA. V was pared by 4 bases and J by 5 bases, with 7 bases of the junction left unmatched. CDR3 length equals 15 residues. The CDR3 sequence is CASSSKADRDNEQFF. CDR3 bases: TGTGCCAGCAGCTCAAAGGCGGACAGGGACAATGAGCAGTTCTTC.

This rearrangement joins TRBV6-5 to TRBJ1-2; D ambiguous. The CDR3 has 14 amino acids. Between the trimmed V and J ends, which lost 5 bases and 5 bases, there was a span of 15 bases. CDR1 is MNHEY and CDR2 is SVGAGI in the germline V gene. CDR3 protein: CASSALGGRYGYTF. The CDR3 nucleotides are TGTGCCAGCAGTGCCTTGGGCGGGAGGTATGGCTACACCTTC.

The chain recombines TRBV10-3 with TRBJ2-7; D unclear. V was clipped by 6 bases and J by 0 bases, with 6 bases between them. The CDR3 is 12 amino acids. CDR1 and CDR2 from the germline V gene are ENHRY and SYGVKD. The chain's CDR3 is CAIRSSSYEQYF. CDR3 DNA sequence: TGTGCCATCAGATCTAGCTCCTACGAGCAGTACTTC.

V usage is TRBV19 and J usage is TRBJ1-1; D remains ambiguous. The CDR3 has 13 amino acids. Germline loops: CDR1 LNHDA, CDR2 SQIVND (reference sequence). Trimming took off 3 bases at V and 3 bases at J, with 8 bases between the two ends. The CDR3 nucleotides are TGTGCCAGTAGTATCAGAGAGGACACTGAAGCTTTCTTT. Residues: CASSIREDTEAFF.

This rearrangement joins TRBV27 to TRBJ2-7; D is unclear. CDR3 size: 15 residues. Germline assignment: CDR1 MNHEY and CDR2 SMNVEV (reference sequence). V dropped 5 bases and J dropped 3 bases, with 17 bases sitting between them. For the CDR3, the DNA is TGTGCCAGCAGTCCAAGCTCCTCCTCTAGCTACGAGCAGTACTTC. Its protein is CASSPSSSSSYEQYF.

In this sample, this clone turned up a few times. The V call is TRBV18, the J call TRBJ2-7; 8 bases map to TRBD2. Germline assignment: CDR1 KGHSH and CDR2 LQKENI. Trimming removed 5 bases from V and 3 bases from J; junction bases left unmatched: 6. The CDR3 length is 14 residues. CDR3 sequence reads: CASSFSGTNYEQYF. The CDR3 nucleotides are TGTGCCAGCTCATTTAGCGGGACCAACTACGAGCAGTACTTC.

This clone was observed once. The chain has TRBV27 and TRBJ2-1; TRBD1 is a possible D gene (5 bases). The CDR3 is 14 amino acids. V was trimmed by 2 bases and J by 7 bases, leaving 12 bases between them. Germline lookup yields CDR1 MNHEY and CDR2 SMNVEV (reference sequence). The chain's CDR3 is CASSLDSITNEQFF. CDR3 coding DNA: TGTGCCAGCAGTTTAGACAGCATAACAAATGAGCAGTTCTTC.

This clone showed up just a few times. In DNA form, the CDR3 reads TGTGCCAGCAGTTTCCGGGCAGGGTACTACGAGCAGTACTTC. Encoded protein: CASSFRAGYYEQYF. This chain links TRBV28 with TRBJ2-7; D may be TRBD1 (5 bases). The CDR3 loop spans 14 amino acids. V gave up 3 bases and J gave up 3 bases, with 12 bases separating them. Germline V gene sequence: CDR1 MDHEN, CDR2 SYDVKM.

CDR3 protein: CASSVGVGQGLNEKLFF. The CDR3 DNA is TGTGCCAGCAGCGTAGGAGTGGGACAGGGCCTTAATGAAAAACTGTTTTTT. The chain joins TRBV9 to TRBJ1-4, with 9 bases matching TRBD1. V was pared by 0 bases and J by 4 bases, with 7 bases of the junction left unmatched. The CDR3 length is 17 residues. CDR1 and CDR2 from the germline V gene are SGDLS and YYNGEE.

This chain connects TRBV7-3 to TRBJ1-1, with a weak D call TRBD1 (5 bases). CDR3 size: 15 residues. V was clipped by 5 bases and J by 3 bases, with 16 bases between them. The germline V gene has CDR1 SGHTA and CDR2 FQGTGA. In nucleotides, the CDR3 is TGTGCCAGCAGCCCCGTCGGGGGGAGGGACACTGAAGCTTTCTTT. It is translated as CASSPVGGRDTEAFF.

The gene calls are TRBV7-2 and TRBJ2-5; 11 bases are a match to TRBD1. Germline V gene data show CDR1 as SGHTA and CDR2 as FQGNSA. Trimming cost V 4 bases and J 9 bases; bases outside gene matches: 13. CDR3 length equals 16 residues. The CDR3 sequence is CASSSPGGQGASAQYF. The CDR3 DNA is TGTGCCAGCAGCTCCCCCGGAGGACAGGGGGCATCGGCCCAGTACTTC.

V is TRBV10-3 and J is TRBJ2-7, with 7 positions matching TRBD2. The CDR3 loop spans 14 amino acids. The trim removed 5 bases at V and 0 bases at J, leaving 4 bases unmatched. Per germline, CDR1 ENHRY and CDR2 SYGVKD. CDR3 region: CAISPSGNSYEQYF. CDR3 DNA: TGTGCCATCAGTCCGAGCGGGAACTCCTACGAGCAGTACTTC.

This chain connects TRBV4-3 to TRBJ2-7, with TRBD1 matching 9 bases. CDR1 is LGHNA and CDR2 is YSLEER in the germline V gene. This CDR3 has 18 amino acids. Trimming cost V 0 bases and J 3 bases; bases outside gene matches: 12. The CDR3 here is CASSQEGGTGTGIYEQYF. The DNA of the CDR3 is TGCGCCAGCAGCCAAGAGGGGGGAACCGGGACAGGGATCTACGAGCAGTACTTC.

This clone was counted a few times. The chain combines TRBV7-2 with TRBJ1-2, with D uncertain. This CDR3 region has 12 residues. Germline-derived CDR1 and CDR2 are SGHTA and FQGNSA. The V end was cut by 5 bases, the J end by 9 bases, with 13 bases between. Written as DNA, the CDR3 is TGTGCCAGCAGCGAATCACGGGGAAGCTACACCTTC. Protein product: CASSESRGSYTF.

CDR3 amino acids: CAWSVGAGIIYEQYF. The CDR3 coding sequence is TGTGCCTGGAGTGTAGGGGCGGGGATAATCTACGAGCAGTACTTC. The chain is built from TRBV30 and TRBJ2-7; TRBD2 might be the D (6 bases). The germline gives CDR1 GTSNPN, CDR2 SVGIG (reference sequence). Trimming took 0 bases from V and 3 from J, leaving 15 bases between them. The CDR3 runs 15 residues.

The V call is TRBV5-1, the J call TRBJ2-1, with 11 bases identical to TRBD2. J was trimmed by 8 bases and V by 0 bases; bases with no gene match: 10. Germline CDR1 is SGHRS and CDR2 is YFSETQ. The CDR3 length is 17 residues. The CDR3 coding sequence is TGCGCCAGCAGCTTGGACCTGACTAGCGGGATTGGTTATGAGCAGTTCTTC. Its protein product is CASSLDLTSGIGYEQFF.

Written as DNA, the CDR3 is TGTGCCAGCAGTTTTGGACTAGCGAACACAGATACGCAGTATTTT. This sequence encodes CASSFGLANTDTQYF. V usage is TRBV27 and J usage is TRBJ2-3; 9 bases are a match to TRBD2. CDR3 length: 15 amino acids. V dropped 3 bases and J dropped 2; count of bases not matched to a gene: 3. Germline lookup yields CDR1 MNHEY and CDR2 SMNVEV (reference sequence).

The V and J genes are TRBV19 and TRBJ2-2, with TRBD1 matching 9 bases. This CDR3 is built from 14 residues. Germline V gene sequence: CDR1 LNHDA, CDR2 SQIVND (reference sequence). V gave up 1 base and J gave up 8 bases; unmatched junction bases: 2. CDR3 protein: CASSIGDRVGELFF. CDR3 coding DNA: TGTGCCAGTAGTATAGGGGACAGGGTTGGGGAGCTGTTTTTT.

This chain connects TRBV5-6 to TRBJ1-3; a possible D gene is TRBD1 (5 bases). The CDR3 loop spans 13 amino acids. From germline, CDR1 is SGHDT and CDR2 YYEEEE. Between the trimmed V and J ends, which lost 4 bases and 7 bases, there was a span of 12 bases. CDR3 protein: CASSADIYNTIYF. In DNA, the CDR3 is TGTGCCAGCAGCGCGGACATTTATAACACCATATATTTT. The full variable domain, rest sourced from reference TRBV5-6 and TRBJ1-3, is DAGVTQSPTHLIKTRGQQVTLRCSPKSGHDTVSWYQQALGQGPQFIFQYYEEEERQRGNFPDRFSGHQFPNYSSELNVNALLLGDSALYLCASSADIYNTIYFGEGSWLTVV.

This clone was counted a few times. The chain carries TRBV7-3 and TRBJ2-3; perhaps TRBD2 as D (6 bases). The V gene's germline CDR1 is SGHTA and CDR2 FQGTGA. V lost 5 bases and J 4 bases, leaving 19 bases between the germline ends. The CDR3 runs 16 residues. CDR3 DNA sequence: TGTGCCAGCAGCCTACAAATGGGTGGAGGGGCAGATACGCAGTATTTT. Translating it yields CASSLQMGGGADTQYF.

V and J are TRBV5-4 and TRBJ2-7; 7 nucleotides line up with TRBD1. The germline CDR1 and CDR2 sequences are SGHNT and YYREEE (reference sequence). CDR3 length: 14 amino acids. Trimming took 6 bases from V and 5 from J; bases not matched to a gene: 11. The CDR3 region has the DNA TGTGCCAGCAACCCCGCCGACAGGGACAACGAGCAGTACTTC. Translated: CASNPADRDNEQYF.

This clone was observed a few times. The CDR3 region has the DNA TGTGCCAGCAGCCCGCGACAGGGGAGGCAAAAACTGTTTTTT. Amino acid sequence: CASSPRQGRQKLFF. This sequence joins TRBV7-2 and TRBJ1-4; 8 nucleotides line up with TRBD1. The germline V gene encodes CDR1 SGHTA and CDR2 FQGNSA. V was clipped by 5 bases and J by 9 bases; unmatched bases: 8. The CDR3 contains 14 residues.

The CDR3 spells CASSSTLSGRAEQFF. CDR3 nucleotides: TGTGCCAGCAGTTCAACCCTCAGCGGGAGGGCTGAGCAGTTCTTC. The J gene is TRBJ2-1, the V gene TRBV28; 10 nucleotides match TRBD2. Germline CDR1 reads MDHEN; CDR2 reads SYDVKM. The CDR3 totals 15 residues. The V gene end was trimmed by 4 bases and the J gene end by 9 bases; junction bases not matched to a gene: 9.

This sequence joins TRBV14 and TRBJ2-7; D not resolved. The CDR3 has 11 residues. Trimming left V 4 bases short and J 6 bases short, with 7 bases between. CDR1 SGHDN and CDR2 FVKESK come from the germline V gene. The CDR3 here is CASSLGREQYF. As DNA, the CDR3 is TGTGCCAGCAGCCTGGGCCGCGAGCAGTACTTC.

The DNA for the CDR3 is TGCAGCGTTGTGGGGGGAACCCGCCAAAATGAGCAGTTCTTC. Amino acid sequence: CSVVGGTRQNEQFF. The rearrangement links TRBV29-1 to TRBJ2-1; D might be TRBD2 (6 bases). The CDR3 is 14 amino acids. V was clipped by 4 bases and J by 7 bases, with 17 bases between them. CDR1 is SQVTM and CDR2 is ANQGSEA in the germline V gene.

V usage is TRBV9 and J usage is TRBJ2-2; D gene ambiguous. The germline CDR1 and CDR2 sequences are SGDLS and YYNGEE. The ends were cut back, 0 bases at V and 4 bases at J, with 10 bases in the middle. The CDR3 consists of 15 residues. The CDR3 region is CASSVEVSSTGELFF. The CDR3 DNA reads TGTGCCAGCAGCGTAGAGGTTAGCAGCACCGGGGAGCTGTTTTTT.